The present T cell receptor beta chain was sequenced within a study of T cell responses to AZD1222 COVID-19 vaccine (dated by TCRdb to the early 2020s). General notes on the study: AZD1222 recipients given second doses at about 4 weeks or at about 12 weeks were pooled, since spike-specific TCR depth and breadth were not found to differ between the two schedules. Trial participants were enrolled by age into 18-55, 56-69 and 70-plus year subgroups, with around 140, 26 and 57 TCR-sequenced participants respectively. TCR sequencing was performed for about 250 trial participants, of whom about 210 were given two doses of AZD1222 and some 26 were given two doses of MenACWY control vaccine.

From its cysteine to its phenylalanine, the CDR3 spans 12 amino acids. Only the CDR3 DNA is retained, 36 bases long and in frame from the first base. Looking up the germline V gene yields CDR1 SGDLS and CDR2 YYNGEE. The junction shows trimming of 2 bases on V and 5 bases on J, plus 2 bases between the germline ends. This clone was observed a handful of times. The target of this receptor is not known. The input lacks base qualities; no much larger clone sits a single base away. The CDR3 regions of human TCRbeta chains were analyzed by immunosequencing. The source study handled its data this way. Repertoire TCRs were checked for matches against a reference library of SARS-CoV-2-specific TCRs that had been generated using the MIRA antigen-specificity platform. Breadth was defined as the fraction of unique TCRs that were SARS-CoV-2-associated, and depth was defined as the fraction of total T cells that were SARS-CoV-2-associated. Using the MIRA data, every spike-specific TCR was mapped to the spike region that the TCR reacted to and assigned to either a CD4 or a CD8 class. Log10-transformed breadth and depth values were compared by one-way ANOVA with Sidak's multiple comparisons tests. TCRdb mirrors the immuneACCESS table, restricted to in-frame sequences. Some clones are absent from its copies; in checked studies, under half trace to an unresolved V gene, and the reason for the others is unknown. That table gives V, J and clone size, and the DNA gave D and trimming. This sample has approximately 76,000 clones in its table, and around four fifths of those were observed once. Clones ranked in the top ten supply 2.9% of the sample.

The research as a whole found: Because no day 14 peak-response samples were available, the repertoires could be characterized only after the peak T cell response. After two AZD1222 doses, both the breadth and the depth of spike-specific TCRs were significantly higher than at day 0 and than in MenACWY recipients. The 56-69-year group was small, and its depth increase did not reach significance, likely because of low power. Vaccine-associated CD4 TCRs spanned the whole spike protein, with dominant responses in regions 160-218 and 743-854. Reportedly, close to half of the unique spike-specific TCRs recognized epitopes lying outside the regions that are mutated in the B.1.351 and B.1.1.7 variants. Conclusions about previously exposed vaccinees were limited because only six AZD1222 recipients were SARS-CoV-2 seropositive at baseline. Participants were mostly white British and included more females than males, and it was suggested by the authors that clonal diversity may have been underestimated.

The sample's time point label, decoded: baseline before first vaccination. Samples from vaccinated people were obtained from the UK trials COV001 and COV002, which included a single-blind randomized controlled phase 2/3 trial of AZD1222 (ChAdOx1 nCoV-19) in healthy adults. Trial participant PBMC samples were collected at day 0 and day 28 after the second dose for TCRbeta chain sequencing. The sample here was peripheral blood, taken on day 0 of AZD1222 vaccination. The rearranged segments are TRBV9 and TRBJ1-6; no D gene call is confident. This receptor was obtained from an adult in good health. The CDR3 here reads CASSVNNSPLHF. The nucleotide sequence is given as TGTGCCAGCAGCGTTAATAATTCACCCCTCCACTTT.